The following is a TCR beta chain sequence with its context. It lacks a known antigen. The input lacks base qualities; no much larger clone sits a single base away. The sample comes from a study of shared clonotypes between healthy human individuals (dated by TCRdb to about 2020). For the wider study: A few men and a couple of women, aged 18 to 49 years, made up the cohort. To increase sequencing depth and limit assay-specific biases, different laboratories used diverse techniques to prepare libraries and sequence TCR repertoires. Per donor, leukapheresis produced somewhere between about 0.9 and 9.5 billion PBMCs. To estimate repertoire size and how much clonotype sharing occurs between individuals, the study deeply sequenced the blood TCR repertoires of several healthy adults. Per donor, three plates each were used for CD4 naive and CD4 memory, two for CD8 naive, and one for CD8 memory. What the work shows at the level of the full study, not this receptor alone: Naive subsets generally had larger estimated clonotype richness than memory subsets. Only blood was sampled, and tissue TCR repertoires likely differ from those in blood. Approximately 5% of naive CD4, around 3.6% of naive CD8, 2.3% of memory CD4, and 0.35% to 0.4% of memory CD8 clonotypes were shared across a few donors. The small number of donors limited the genetic and exposure-history diversity represented. Based on pairwise subsampling, the degree of clonotype sharing among donors was expected to be affected by sequencing depth. Higher generation probabilities were observed for clonotypes shared by all four sorted-subset donors than for non-shared clonotypes. Rarefaction of sorted-subset datasets indicated incomplete sequencing despite the large sequencing depth.

CDR1 and CDR2, per the germline V gene, are MDHEN and SYDVKM. V is pruned by 6 bases and J by 9 bases, leaving 10 bases of the junction without a gene match. The CDR3 runs 15 amino acids, cysteine and phenylalanine included. Only the CDR3 DNA stays, 45 bases, in frame from base 1. Using the deep immunoSEQ assay, multiplex PCR amplified TCR CDR3 regions from genomic DNA. Extracted genomic DNA from each cell subset was distributed evenly across all wells of several immunoSEQ 96-well plates, and each plate was treated as a replicate. For sorted subsets, roughly 200 ng of genomic DNA, equivalent to about 30,000 T cell genomes, went into each replicate PCR. The purified libraries were quantified using a Qubit 3.0 fluorometer, sized with a Bioanalyzer 2100, and then quantified again using the KAPA Library Quantification kit. Every immunoSEQ 96-well plate was sequenced on a separate single-read 150-cycle Illumina NextSeq 550 flow cell. In the source study's methods: The immunoSEQ output contained only junctional sequences without quality scores, so filtering could not match that applied to full-length reads. To assign V/J genes and CDR3, sequences were annotated against IMGT germline references using PyIR, a Python wrapper for IgBLAST v1.9. Any read was removed if the V/J assignment was weak (E-value above 1e-6), the CDR3 was missing, or the read contained stop codons, out-of-frame junctions, or ambiguous translated residues. V3J clonotypes were defined as sequences sharing the same inferred V gene, J gene, and CDR3 amino acid sequence. The percentage overlap between two repertoires was calculated by dividing the number of shared unique clonotypes by the size of the smaller repertoire. Repertoire richness was assessed with RTK rarefaction, the Chao1 estimator, and Recon v2.1 estimates of unobserved clonotypes. OLGA was used to compute generation probabilities for all TCRbeta clonotypes that the gDNA method yielded from a handful of donors. Held by TCRdb, this immuneACCESS table contains in-frame sequences only and omits some clones. Under half of the omission traces to an unresolved V gene where checked; the cause of the rest is unknown. That table is the source of V, J and clone size, and D and trimming were worked out from the DNA. The sample data list roughly 2 million clones, and approximately 96% of these were observed just once. Together, the top ten hold roughly 0.13% of the sample.

Healthy HIV-negative adults with no recently reported acute infections or vaccinations were included as donors. Every donor was a Caucasian adult living in Nashville, Tennessee, USA. Magnetic negative selection was used to enrich CD4+ T cells, after which naive cells were positively selected on CD45RA and the negative fraction became the memory subset. After blood collection by leukapheresis, PBMCs were isolated using Ficoll-Histopaque density gradient centrifugation and then cryopreserved in the vapor phase of liquid nitrogen. Analytical flow cytometry was used to check the purity and quantity of every magnetically sorted T cell population. Genomic DNA was isolated from each sorted fraction and quantified by UV absorbance on a Nanodrop 2000c.

This sequence was found in a man between 18 and 35 years old in good health. Sequencing input: naive CD4+ T cells sorted from blood. The label giving this sample's cell subset or site can be read as: CD45RA+ positively selected. The chain links TRBV28 with TRBJ1-6, with TRBD1 identical over 8 junction bases. The nucleotide sequence is TGTGCCAGCAGCCCCGGCAGGGGGCATCTTTCACCCCTCCACTTT. Its product reads: CASSPGRGHLSPLHF.